This paragraph reports one T cell receptor beta chain. Some clones are missing from TCRdb's copy, which holds only in-frame ones; the method was immunoSEQ multiplex PCR. In the table there are 150,000 to 200,000 clones, 80% to 90% of which are singletons. The data belong to a study of blood T cell repertoires in COVID-19. The TCR comes from a man aged 50-60 years with active or convalescent COVID-19. Sample: peripheral blood.

CDR3 in amino acids: CASSQDSVLETQYF. The CDR3 DNA reads TGTGCCAGCAGCCAAGACAGCGTTCTGGAGACCCAGTACTTC. The V and J genes are TRBV4-2 and TRBJ2-5, with unresolved D. The V end was cut by 0 bases, the J end by 5 bases, with 10 bases between. This CDR3 spans 14 amino acids. Germline CDR1 is LGHNA and CDR2 is YNFKEQ.